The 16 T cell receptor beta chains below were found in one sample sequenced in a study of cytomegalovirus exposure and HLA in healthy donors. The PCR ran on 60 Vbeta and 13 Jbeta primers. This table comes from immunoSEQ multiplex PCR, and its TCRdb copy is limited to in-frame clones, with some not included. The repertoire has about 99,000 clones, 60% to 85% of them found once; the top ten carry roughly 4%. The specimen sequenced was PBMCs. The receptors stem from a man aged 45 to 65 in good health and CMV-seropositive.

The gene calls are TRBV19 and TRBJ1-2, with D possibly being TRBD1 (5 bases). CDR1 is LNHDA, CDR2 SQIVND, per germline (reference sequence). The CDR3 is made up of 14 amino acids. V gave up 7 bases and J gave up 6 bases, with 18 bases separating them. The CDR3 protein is CASTQSGEINGYTF. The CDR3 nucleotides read TGTGCCAGTACCCAATCGGGGGAGATTAATGGCTACACCTTC.

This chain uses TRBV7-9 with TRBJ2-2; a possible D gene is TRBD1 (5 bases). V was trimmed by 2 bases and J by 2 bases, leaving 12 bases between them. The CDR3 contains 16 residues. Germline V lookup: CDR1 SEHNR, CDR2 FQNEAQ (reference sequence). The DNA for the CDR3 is TGTGCCAGCAGCTTACCAGACAGACACAACACCGGGGAGCTGTTTTTT. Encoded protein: CASSLPDRHNTGELFF.

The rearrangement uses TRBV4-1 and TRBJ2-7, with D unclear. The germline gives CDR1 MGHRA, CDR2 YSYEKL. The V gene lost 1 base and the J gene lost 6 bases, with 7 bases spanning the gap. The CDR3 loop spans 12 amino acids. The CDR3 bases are TGCGCCAGCAGCCAAGGTCCCCTCGAGCAGTACTTC. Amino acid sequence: CASSQGPLEQYF.

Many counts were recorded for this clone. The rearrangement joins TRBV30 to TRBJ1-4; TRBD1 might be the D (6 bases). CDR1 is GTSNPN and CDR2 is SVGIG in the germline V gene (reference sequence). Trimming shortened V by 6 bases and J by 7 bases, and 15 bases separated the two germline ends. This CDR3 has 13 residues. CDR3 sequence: CACTQGFTEKLFF. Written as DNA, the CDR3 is TGTGCCTGCACTCAGGGGTTCACTGAAAAACTGTTTTTT.

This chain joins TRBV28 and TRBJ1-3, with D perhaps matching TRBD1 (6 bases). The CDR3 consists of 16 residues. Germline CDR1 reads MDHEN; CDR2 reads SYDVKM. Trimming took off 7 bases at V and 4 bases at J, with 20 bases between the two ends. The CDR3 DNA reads TGTGCCAGCACTGTTTACCCGGGGGGGACAGGAAACACCATATATTTT. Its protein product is CASTVYPGGTGNTIYF.

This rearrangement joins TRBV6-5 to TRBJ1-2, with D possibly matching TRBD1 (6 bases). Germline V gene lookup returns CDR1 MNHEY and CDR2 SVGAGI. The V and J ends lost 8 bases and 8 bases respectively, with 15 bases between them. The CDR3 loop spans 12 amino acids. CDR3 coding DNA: TGTGCCAGCCGGGGGGCCCTCAGGGGCTACACCTTC. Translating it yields CASRGALRGYTF.

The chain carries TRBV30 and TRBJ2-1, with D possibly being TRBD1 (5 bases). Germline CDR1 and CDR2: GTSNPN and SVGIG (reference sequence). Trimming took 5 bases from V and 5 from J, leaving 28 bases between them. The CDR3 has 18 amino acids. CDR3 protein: CAWCRARAIRANDNEQFF. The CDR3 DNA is TGTGCCTGGTGCCGCGCCAGGGCCATTAGGGCGAATGACAATGAGCAGTTCTTC. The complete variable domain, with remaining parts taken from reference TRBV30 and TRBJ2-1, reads SQTIHQWPATLVQPVGSPLSLECTVEGTSNPNLYWYRQAAGRGLQLLFYSVGIGQISSEVPQNLSASRPQDRQFILSSKKLLLSDSGFYLCAWCRARAIRANDNEQFFGPGTRLTVL.

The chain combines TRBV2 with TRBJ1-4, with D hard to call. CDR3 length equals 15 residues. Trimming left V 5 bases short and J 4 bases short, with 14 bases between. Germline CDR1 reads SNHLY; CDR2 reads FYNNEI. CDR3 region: CASSPDWGFNEKLFF. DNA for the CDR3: TGTGCCAGCAGTCCGGACTGGGGTTTTAATGAAAAACTGTTTTTT.

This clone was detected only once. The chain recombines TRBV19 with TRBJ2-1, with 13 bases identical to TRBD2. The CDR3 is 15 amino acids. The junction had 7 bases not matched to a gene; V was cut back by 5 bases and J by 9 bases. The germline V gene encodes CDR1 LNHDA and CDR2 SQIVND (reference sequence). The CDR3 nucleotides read TGTGCCAGTAGTCAAGGGACTAGCGGGAAAGCTGAGCAGTTCTTC. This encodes CASSQGTSGKAEQFF.

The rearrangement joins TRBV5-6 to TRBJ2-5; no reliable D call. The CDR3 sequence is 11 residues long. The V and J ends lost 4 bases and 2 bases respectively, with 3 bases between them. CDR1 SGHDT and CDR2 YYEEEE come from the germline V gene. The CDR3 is CASSLQETQYF. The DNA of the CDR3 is TGTGCCAGCAGCCTTCAAGAGACCCAGTACTTC.

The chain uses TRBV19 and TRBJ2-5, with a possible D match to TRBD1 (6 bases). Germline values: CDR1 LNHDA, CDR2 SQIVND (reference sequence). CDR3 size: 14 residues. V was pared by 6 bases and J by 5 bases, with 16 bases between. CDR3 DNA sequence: TGTGCCAGTAGCCCCCGGACAGACGGGGAGACCCAGTACTTC. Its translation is CASSPRTDGETQYF. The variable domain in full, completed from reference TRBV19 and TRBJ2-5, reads DGGITQSPKYLFRKEGQNVTLSCEQNLNHDAMYWYRQDPGQGLRLIYYSQIVNDFQKGDIAEGYSVSREKKESFPLTVTSAQKNPTAFYLCASSPRTDGETQYFGPGTRLLVL.

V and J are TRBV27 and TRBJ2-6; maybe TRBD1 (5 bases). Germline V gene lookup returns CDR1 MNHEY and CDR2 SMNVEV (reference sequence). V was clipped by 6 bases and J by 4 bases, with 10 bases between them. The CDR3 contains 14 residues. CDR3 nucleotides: TGTGCCAGCAGCAGGGTTCCCGGGGCCAACGTCCTGACTTTC. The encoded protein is CASSRVPGANVLTF.

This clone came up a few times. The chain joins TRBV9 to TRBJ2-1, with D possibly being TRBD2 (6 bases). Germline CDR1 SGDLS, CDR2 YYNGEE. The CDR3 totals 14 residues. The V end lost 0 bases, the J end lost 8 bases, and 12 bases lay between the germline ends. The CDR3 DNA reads TGTGCCAGCAGCGTAGCTATGCGGGGCTATGAGCAGTTCTTC. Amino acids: CASSVAMRGYEQFF. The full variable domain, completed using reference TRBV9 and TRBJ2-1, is DSGVTQTPKHLITATGQRVTLRCSPRSGDLSVYWYQQSLDQGLQFLIQYYNGEERAKGNILERFSAQQFPDLHSELNLSSLELGDSALYFCASSVAMRGYEQFFGPGTRLTVL.

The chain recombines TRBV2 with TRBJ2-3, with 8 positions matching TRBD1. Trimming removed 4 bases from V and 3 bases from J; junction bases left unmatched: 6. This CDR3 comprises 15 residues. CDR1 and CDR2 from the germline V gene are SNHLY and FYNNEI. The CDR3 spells CASSGGQGITDTQYF. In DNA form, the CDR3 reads TGTGCCAGCAGTGGAGGACAGGGAATAACAGATACGCAGTATTTT.

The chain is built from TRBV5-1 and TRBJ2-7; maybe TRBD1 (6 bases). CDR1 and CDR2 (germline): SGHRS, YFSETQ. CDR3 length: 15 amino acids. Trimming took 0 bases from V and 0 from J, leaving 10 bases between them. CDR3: CASSLDRAYSYEQYF. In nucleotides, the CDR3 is TGCGCCAGCAGCTTGGACAGGGCTTACTCCTACGAGCAGTACTTC.

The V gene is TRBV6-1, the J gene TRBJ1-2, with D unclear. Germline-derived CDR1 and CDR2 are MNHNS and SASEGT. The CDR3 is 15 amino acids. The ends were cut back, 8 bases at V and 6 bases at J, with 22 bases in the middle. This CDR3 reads CASYPRLFIEDGYTF. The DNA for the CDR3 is TGTGCCAGCTACCCCCGCCTCTTTATAGAAGATGGCTACACCTTC.